What follows are 30 T cell receptor beta chains derived from one specimen sequenced in a study of blood T cell repertoires in COVID-19. Generated by immunoSEQ multiplex PCR, the TCRdb table keeps only in-frame clones and is missing some. The sample lists roughly 340,000 clones, 85% to 90% occurring once. The sequenced sample was PBMCs or T cells enriched from blood (not recorded which). The receptor set was obtained from a man younger than 35 who had recovered from COVID-19.

The chain recombines TRBV7-2 with TRBJ2-7; TRBD2 aligns across 7 bases. This CDR3 comprises 18 residues. The germline CDR1 and CDR2 sequences are SGHTA and FQGNSA. V was pared by 0 bases and J by 2 bases, with 13 bases of the junction left unmatched. CDR3 nucleotides: TGTGCCAGCAGCTTAGCTCCTTGGGGTAGCGGGTACCCCTACGAGCAGTACTTC. Translating gives CASSLAPWGSGYPYEQYF.

V usage is TRBV30 and J usage is TRBJ1-6; 11 positions agree with TRBD1. The V gene's germline CDR1 is GTSNPN and CDR2 SVGIG (reference sequence). The CDR3 has 20 residues. The V and J ends lost 4 bases and 0 bases, in that order; junction bases with no gene match: 14. CDR3 sequence: CAWNHIPGQGDGSYNSPLHF. CDR3 nucleotides: TGTGCCTGGAATCACATTCCGGGACAGGGGGACGGCTCCTATAATTCACCCCTCCACTTT.

The genes are TRBV6-5 and TRBJ2-2, with D perhaps TRBD2 (6 bases). CDR1 and CDR2 from the germline V gene are MNHEY and SVGAGI. The V and J ends lost 2 bases and 7 bases respectively, with 11 bases between them. This CDR3 comprises 14 residues. The CDR3 nucleotides read TGTGCCAGCAGTTACGGGTCTAGCGTCGGGGAGCTGTTTTTT. Translated, it gives CASSYGSSVGELFF.

The V and J genes are TRBV27 and TRBJ1-4; D is ambiguous. CDR1 is MNHEY, CDR2 SMNVEV, per germline (reference sequence). This CDR3 contains 19 residues. V was pared by 7 bases and J by 6 bases, with 30 bases between. The CDR3 region has the DNA TGTGCCAGCAACCTTTTCCACCGGGCCACCCGGACTGATGATGAAAAACTGTTTTTT. The encoded protein is CASNLFHRATRTDDEKLFF.

The V gene is TRBV7-9, the J gene TRBJ1-6, with TRBD1 identical over 7 bases. CDR3 length: 16 amino acids. Germline V gene sequence: CDR1 SEHNR, CDR2 FQNEAQ (reference sequence). The trim removed 0 bases at V and 5 bases at J, leaving 4 bases unmatched. The chain's CDR3 is CASSLALGTDNSPLHF. The CDR3, as DNA: TGTGCCAGCAGCTTAGCGCTGGGGACAGATAATTCACCCCTCCACTTT.

This clone appeared a single time. The J gene is TRBJ1-3, the V gene TRBV6-5; 7 nucleotides match TRBD1. The CDR3 has 15 amino acids. Germline-derived CDR1 and CDR2 are MNHEY and SVGAGI. J gave up 3 bases and V 6 bases, and 8 bases lay outside the gene matches. The CDR3 loop is CASRAPGDSGNTIYF. CDR3 bases: TGTGCCAGCAGGGCCCCAGGGGACAGTGGAAACACCATATATTTT.

Here the CDR3 DNA reads TGTGCCAGCAGTGAGCTTAGACAAGCCGGGGAGCTGTTTTTT. Protein sequence: CASSELRQAGELFF. This sequence joins TRBV6-1 and TRBJ2-2; D uncertain. CDR1 is MNHNS, CDR2 SASEGT, per germline. This CDR3 has 14 amino acids. Trimming stripped 3 bases from V and 6 bases from J, with 11 bases between.

This clone has just one count. The chain uses TRBV7-8 and TRBJ1-5, with D uncertain. The CDR3 has 15 residues. Germline CDR1 SGHVS, CDR2 FQNEAQ. V was shortened by 5 bases and J by 3 bases, with 14 bases between the two germline ends. The CDR3 DNA reads as TGTGCCAGCAGCCCTTATCACAGATTCAATCAGCCCCAGCATTTT. Protein sequence: CASSPYHRFNQPQHF. Full variable domain (rest looked up from reference TRBV7-8 and TRBJ1-5): GAGVSQSPRYKVAKRGQDVALRCDPISGHVSLFWYQQALGQGPEFLTYFQNEAQLDKSGLPSDRFFAERPEGSVSTLKIQRTQQEDSAVYLCASSPYHRFNQPQHFGDGTRLSIL.

This clone showed up just once. The chain employs TRBV5-4 and TRBJ1-2; tentative D call: TRBD1 (5 bases). The V gene's germline CDR1 is SGHNT and CDR2 YYREEE (reference sequence). V was pared by 4 bases and J by 5 bases, with 18 bases between. CDR3 length: 15 amino acids. Here the CDR3 DNA reads TGTGCCAGCAGCCCGGACACCTTCAAGGGATATGGCTACACCTTC. It specifies CASSPDTFKGYGYTF.

In this sample, this clone turned up a few times. The chain has TRBV5-6 and TRBJ2-7; D may be TRBD2 (6 bases). Germline CDR1 reads SGHDT; CDR2 reads YYEEEE. The CDR3 runs to 17 residues. The V and J ends lost 3 bases and 4 bases respectively, with 23 bases between them. CDR3 region: CASSSRLVGEVRYEQYF. The CDR3 bases are TGTGCCAGCAGCTCCCGGTTGGTAGGGGAGGTTCGGTACGAGCAGTACTTC. Variable domain in full (rest from reference TRBV5-6 and TRBJ2-7): DAGVTQSPTHLIKTRGQQVTLRCSPKSGHDTVSWYQQALGQGPQFIFQYYEEEERQRGNFPDRFSGHQFPNYSSELNVNALLLGDSALYLCASSSRLVGEVRYEQYFGPGTRLTVT.

CDR3 amino acids: CASSVQTGDNNSPLHF. The CDR3, as DNA: TGCGCCAGCAGCGTGCAGACAGGGGATAATAATTCACCCCTCCACTTT. J is TRBJ1-6 and V is TRBV5-1; TRBD1 matches at 8 bases. The germline gives CDR1 SGHRS, CDR2 YFSETQ. Losses at the gene ends were 4 bases for V and 5 bases for J; bases not matched to a gene: 8. The CDR3 is 16 amino acids. Full variable domain (remainder filled in from reference TRBV5-1 and TRBJ1-6): KAGVTQTPRYLIKTRGQQVTLSCSPISGHRSVSWYQQTPGQGLQFLFEYFSETQRNKGNFPGRFSGRQFSNSRSEMNVSTLELGDSALYLCASSVQTGDNNSPLHFGNGTRLTVT.

This clone was observed a handful of times. The V call is TRBV7-2, the J call TRBJ2-2; possible D gene TRBD1, 5 bases. CDR3 size: 15 residues. CDR1 SGHTA and CDR2 FQGNSA come from the germline V gene. Trimming shortened V by 3 bases and J by 4 bases, and 12 bases separated the two germline ends. The CDR3 region is CASSFSVQGTGELFF. CDR3 in DNA: TGTGCCAGCAGCTTCTCAGTTCAGGGCACCGGGGAGCTGTTTTTT.

This clone was seen just once. The gene calls are TRBV7-8 and TRBJ1-3, with D perhaps TRBD1 (6 bases). Trimming pared 4 bases from V and 0 bases from J, leaving 7 bases between. Germline V gene data show CDR1 as SGHVS and CDR2 as FQNEAQ. The length of the CDR3 is 14 residues. The CDR3 loop is CASSWDTSGNTIYF. The CDR3 coding sequence is TGTGCCAGCAGCTGGGACACCTCTGGAAACACCATATATTTT.

This chain uses TRBV11-2 with TRBJ1-4; a possible D gene is TRBD1 (6 bases). Deletions cut 5 bases from V and 7 bases from J, with 14 bases between. Germline CDR1 SGHAT, CDR2 FQNNGV. The CDR3 is 14 amino acids. In nucleotides, the CDR3 is TGTGCCAGCAGCCTCGGACAGTGGGGTGAAAAACTGTTTTTT. Translated, it gives CASSLGQWGEKLFF.

The rearrangement joins TRBV10-3 to TRBJ1-5; possible D gene TRBD1, 5 bases. Germline V gene lookup returns CDR1 ENHRY and CDR2 SYGVKD. The CDR3 totals 16 residues. Trimming took 0 bases from V and 1 from J, leaving 10 bases between them. As DNA, the CDR3 is TGTGCCATCAGTGAGTCTGCAGGGTTCAGCAATCAGCCCCAGCATTTT. Translated: CAISESAGFSNQPQHF.

This sequence joins TRBV9 and TRBJ2-1; perhaps TRBD1 as D (6 bases). The V and J ends lost 2 bases and 0 bases respectively, with 15 bases between them. CDR1 and CDR2 from the germline V gene are SGDLS and YYNGEE. The CDR3 covers 17 residues. The CDR3 nucleotides are TGTGCCAGCAGCGTCACCGGGACACCGAGCTCCTACAATGAGCAGTTCTTC. Translated: CASSVTGTPSSYNEQFF. The complete variable domain, with remaining parts taken from reference TRBV9 and TRBJ2-1, reads DSGVTQTPKHLITATGQRVTLRCSPRSGDLSVYWYQQSLDQGLQFLIQYYNGEERAKGNILERFSAQQFPDLHSELNLSSLELGDSALYFCASSVTGTPSSYNEQFFGPGTRLTVL.

This chain connects TRBV28 to TRBJ2-5; D not resolved. The CDR3 runs to 13 residues. Germline V gene lookup returns CDR1 MDHEN and CDR2 SYDVKM. CDR3 sequence: CATAPQSPETQYF. In DNA form, the CDR3 reads TGTGCTACAGCCCCCCAGTCTCCAGAGACCCAGTACTTC.

The chain employs TRBV6-1 and TRBJ2-7; D ambiguous. This CDR3 has 14 residues. Germline values: CDR1 MNHNS, CDR2 SASEGT. The V end lost 2 bases, the J end lost 0 bases, and 8 bases lay between the germline ends. Here the CDR3 reads CASSELGSSYEQYF. The CDR3 bases are TGTGCCAGCAGTGAATTGGGCAGCTCCTACGAGCAGTACTTC.

J is TRBJ2-1 and V is TRBV7-2, with 7 bases fitting TRBD2. The CDR3 is 18 residues long. J gave up 1 base and V 5 bases, and 14 bases lay outside the gene matches. Germline V CDR1 and CDR2: SGHTA, FQGNSA. DNA for the CDR3: TGTGCCAGCAGCCCCGGTCGGCGGGAGAGTGCTTCCTACAATGAGCAGTTCTTC. This translates into CASSPGRRESASYNEQFF.

The chain has TRBV7-9 and TRBJ1-1, with TRBD1 matching 7 bases. Unmatched junction bases numbered 6, after V lost 3 bases and J lost 8 bases. Germline CDR1 is SEHNR and CDR2 is FQNEAQ (reference sequence). The CDR3 is 13 amino acids. The CDR3 DNA follows: TGTGCCAGCAGCTTTAATCGAGGGGGCGAAGCTTTCTTT. Translated, it gives CASSFNRGGEAFF.

This chain links TRBV4-2 with TRBJ2-7; 10 bases fit TRBD1. The germline gives CDR1 LGHNA, CDR2 YNFKEQ. The CDR3 sequence is 15 residues long. The V segment lost 4 bases and the J segment 2 bases; nucleotides outside the gene matches: 5. The CDR3 region has the DNA TGTGCCAGCAGCCTAGGGACAGGGGCCGCCTACGAGCAGTACTTC. Translated, it gives CASSLGTGAAYEQYF.

The J gene is TRBJ2-2, the V gene TRBV2; 9 nucleotides agree with TRBD1. V lost 6 bases to trimming and J lost 1 base; unmatched junction nucleotides: 12. From germline, CDR1 is SNHLY and CDR2 FYNNEI. The CDR3 consists of 18 residues. The CDR3 DNA reads as TGTGCCAGCAGCCTCACAGGGGGCGGGTTTTTGAACACCGGGGAGCTGTTTTTT. Its protein is CASSLTGGGFLNTGELFF.

V and J are TRBV6-5 and TRBJ2-7, with 8 positions matching TRBD1. V trimming: 6 bases; J trimming: 1 base; junction bases outside the gene matches: 8. CDR3 size: 15 residues. Germline V lookup: CDR1 MNHEY, CDR2 SVGAGI. The CDR3 nucleotides are TGTGCCAGCAGGCAAATAGACAGGGGATCCTACGAGCAGTACTTC. Its protein is CASRQIDRGSYEQYF.

The V and J genes are TRBV7-3 and TRBJ2-3; 7 positions match TRBD2. Unmatched junction bases numbered 12, after V lost 2 bases and J lost 1 base. The CDR3 loop spans 18 amino acids. CDR1 and CDR2 from the germline V gene are SGHTA and FQGTGA. The CDR3 sequence is CASSLVGGGASGTDTQYF. The CDR3, as DNA: TGTGCCAGCAGCTTAGTTGGCGGGGGTGCTTCCGGCACAGATACGCAGTATTTT.

The chain carries TRBV18 and TRBJ1-1; D might be TRBD1 (6 bases). Trimming stripped 6 bases from V and 5 bases from J, with 16 bases between. The CDR3 loop spans 14 amino acids. The germline V gene has CDR1 KGHSH and CDR2 LQKENI. DNA for the CDR3: TGTGCCAGCTCCCCTAAGGGGGAAGTTACTGAAGCTTTCTTT. This codes for CASSPKGEVTEAFF.

The V and J genes are TRBV6-5 and TRBJ2-7, with TRBD2 matching over 8 bases. CDR3 size: 16 residues. V lost 0 bases to trimming and J lost 2 bases; unmatched junction nucleotides: 6. CDR1 and CDR2 (germline): MNHEY, SVGAGI. The CDR3 spells CASSYSLREVTYEQYF. DNA for the CDR3: TGTGCCAGCAGTTACTCGTTGCGGGAGGTAACCTACGAGCAGTACTTC.

This clone showed up just once. The genes are TRBV7-2 and TRBJ2-4; 8 bases map to TRBD2. After removal of 4 bases from V and 8 bases from J, the junction contained 4 bases not matched to a gene. The CDR3 extends over 13 amino acids. Germline assignment: CDR1 SGHTA and CDR2 FQGNSA. The CDR3 sequence is CASSSGGWDIQYF. CDR3 DNA: TGTGCCAGCAGCTCGGGAGGGTGGGACATTCAGTACTTC. Variable domain in full (rest from reference TRBV7-2 and TRBJ2-4): GAGVSQSPSNKVTEKGKDVELRCDPISGHTALYWYRQSLGQGLEFLIYFQGNSAPDKSGLPSDRFSAERTGGSVSTLTIQRTQQEDSAVYLCASSSGGWDIQYFGAGTRLSVL.

The rearrangement joins TRBV19 to TRBJ2-3; tentative D call: TRBD1 (6 bases). This CDR3 spans 15 amino acids. Germline CDR1 LNHDA, CDR2 SQIVND (reference sequence). V lost 6 bases, J lost 1 base, and 14 bases lay in between. CDR3 sequence (DNA): TGTGCCAGTAGCAAACAGGGTTTTGGCACAGATACGCAGTATTTT. It yields the protein CASSKQGFGTDTQYF.

This chain uses TRBV5-6 with TRBJ2-1; 10 bases are a match to TRBD1. This CDR3 region has 15 residues. V lost 0 bases and J lost 10; bases outside the gene matches: 7. CDR1 SGHDT and CDR2 YYEEEE come from the germline V gene. This chain's CDR3 is CASSLEGTGAWEQFF. Here the CDR3 DNA reads TGTGCCAGCAGCTTGGAAGGGACAGGGGCCTGGGAGCAGTTCTTC. Complete variable domain (other parts from reference TRBV5-6 and TRBJ2-1): DAGVTQSPTHLIKTRGQQVTLRCSPKSGHDTVSWYQQALGQGPQFIFQYYEEEERQRGNFPDRFSGHQFPNYSSELNVNALLLGDSALYLCASSLEGTGAWEQFFGPGTRLTVL.

The chain uses TRBV18 and TRBJ2-6; TRBD1 matches 8 bases. Per germline, CDR1 KGHSH and CDR2 LQKENI. V shed 4 bases and J 1 base; nucleotides not matched to a gene: 3. This CDR3 is 16 amino acids long. This CDR3 is CASSLWTGSGANVLTF. For the CDR3, the DNA is TGTGCCAGCTCACTGTGGACAGGGTCTGGGGCCAACGTCCTGACTTTC. The complete variable domain, with remaining parts taken from reference TRBV18 and TRBJ2-6, reads NAGVMQNPRHLVRRRGQEARLRCSPMKGHSHVYWYRQLPEEGLKFMVYLQKENIIDESGMPKERFSAEFPKEGPSILRIQQVVRGDSAAYFCASSLWTGSGANVLTFGAGSRLTVL.